A selection of T cell receptor beta chains follows, all from one sample in a study of T cells expressing NK-cell markers. TCRdb re-called the 5' RACE reads and catalogs CDR3 proteins one per entry, DNA excluded. The listing records approximately 170,000 distinct CDR3 sequences. Sample: blood T cells: a sorted CD56 or NKG2C T cell subset, CD4+ or CD8+ T cells, or bulk PBMC T cells (not recorded which). All receptors derive from a man aged 18 to 70 in good health. Each CDR3 is given with its conserved first and last residue.

V,J,CDR3
TRBV5-6,TRBJ1-6,CASSIGQTSSYNSPLHF
TRBV3-1,TRBJ2-7,CASSHSGGINEQYF
TRBV24-1,TRBJ1-1,CATSESRTPNTEAFF
TRBV29-1,TRBJ2-1,CSVEGTDRGYHEQFF
TRBV5-8,TRBJ2-4,CASRAGQMGTLGIQYF
TRBV15,TRBJ2-7,CATSRATPVGLYEQYF
TRBV20-1,TRBJ2-1,CSAAGAAYNEQFF
TRBV6-5,TRBJ1-2,CASSYSTTGWIYGYTF
TRBV11-2,TRBJ2-7,CASSWGVGQGLQMGFVEQYF
TRBV27,TRBJ2-3,CASSYSELNTQYF
TRBV19,TRBJ2-7,CASRTPNSYEQYF
TRBV2,TRBJ2-3,CAGFRDREESDTQYF
TRBV21-1,TRBJ2-5,CASSKAGGLKTQYF
TRBV5-1,TRBJ2-7,CASSTTGTPYEQYF
TRBV9,TRBJ2-7,CASSGPAGAVPYEQYF
TRBV9,TRBJ1-2,CASSVSGEANYGYTF
TRBV29-1,TRBJ2-6,CSVASGANVLTF
TRBV6-1,TRBJ2-7,CASSPRLARYEQYF
TRBV2,TRBJ1-1,CASIEGVRGAFF
TRBV6-1,TRBJ2-2,CASRQGIAGELFF
TRBV4-2,TRBJ2-5,CASSQDVPGGGETQYF
TRBV6-2/TRBV6-3,TRBJ1-5,CASSYGRINQPQHF
TRBV5-6,TRBJ1-1,CASSLGTGGLANTEAFF
TRBV20-1,TRBJ2-2,CSASQEVARAGELFF
TRBV29-1,TRBJ2-7,CSVEDRRVGYEQYF
TRBV20-1,TRBJ1-2,CSARAGSGYTF
TRBV9,TRBJ1-5,CASSVGSGSGQPQHF
TRBV29-1,TRBJ1-1,CSVSWGARTEAFF
TRBV14,TRBJ2-7,CASSALGPYEQYF
TRBV7-6,TRBJ1-2,CASSQRTDNYGYTF
TRBV27,TRBJ2-7,CASSHNRPGYEQYF
TRBV11-2,TRBJ2-1,CASSRHSGLSSYNEQFF
TRBV19,TRBJ2-7,CASTPASSYEQYF
TRBV4-2,TRBJ2-7,CASSQGRDTLTYEQYF
TRBV20-1,TRBJ2-5,CSARIRRGGETQYF
TRBV7-2,TRBJ2-2,CASSPPGELFF
TRBV2,TRBJ2-7,CASSWRAVPWEQYF
TRBV7-9,TRBJ2-6,CASDGASSLGANVLTF
TRBV13,TRBJ1-3,CASSGDGVYSGNTIYF
TRBV4-1,TRBJ2-1,CASSQEIQGSNEQFF
TRBV9,TRBJ2-1,CASSGETSGGRSYNEQFF
TRBV3-1,TRBJ1-6,CASSPSGTGIHF
TRBV20-1,TRBJ2-7,CSASPRSSYEQYF
TRBV12-3/TRBV12-4,TRBJ2-7,CASSLRDRTFREQYF
TRBV7-9,TRBJ1-2,CASSLPSGQANYGYTF